These 15 T cell receptor beta chains were all obtained from the same sample, sequenced in a study of shared clonotypes between healthy human individuals (dated by TCRdb to the early 2020s). Library prep was done by the immunoSEQ multiplex PCR assay. The table comes from immuneACCESS by way of TCRdb, which keeps in-frame sequences with V and J called. Part of the clones is missing from these tables; in studies checked, under half for an unresolved V gene and the rest for unknown reasons. The sample records more than 2 million clones, almost 96% of which are singletons. Roughly 0.13% of the sample rests with the top ten. The sequenced material came from naive CD4+ T cells sorted from blood. The sample's cell subset or site label, in plain terms: CD45RA+ positively selected. These TCRs come from a man in his late teens or twenties in good health.

On this clone: This specimen includes other DNA sequences encoding the same CDR3. V is TRBV6-1 and J is TRBJ2-7; D gene unclear. There are 10 residues in the CDR3. Trimming stripped 7 bases from V and 1 base from J, with 2 bases between. Germline V gene data show CDR1 as MNHNS and CDR2 as SASEGT. In DNA, the CDR3 is TGTGCCAGCAATTCCTACGAGCAGTACTTC. Its protein is CASNSYEQYF.

The chain carries TRBV6-5 and TRBJ1-2; 10 nucleotides align to TRBD1. The junction had 5 bases not matched to a gene; V was cut back by 6 bases and J by 4 bases. CDR1 is MNHEY and CDR2 is SVGAGI in the germline V gene. CDR3 size: 14 residues. The CDR3 reads CASSSGTGVYGYTF. For the CDR3, the DNA is TGTGCCAGCAGCTCCGGGACAGGGGTCTATGGCTACACCTTC.

For this clone: Different DNA sequences within this sample yield the same CDR3. The chain uses TRBV5-4 and TRBJ2-7, with 10 positions matching TRBD1. The V and J ends lost 2 bases and 2 bases, in that order; junction bases with no gene match: 4. The CDR3 is 15 amino acids. Germline V gene data show CDR1 as SGHNT and CDR2 as YYREEE (reference sequence). The CDR3 sequence is CASSLPGQGTYEQYF. Here the CDR3 DNA reads TGTGCCAGCAGCTTACCGGGACAGGGGACCTACGAGCAGTACTTC.

CDR3 sequence: CASSISRVNEKLFF. The CDR3 DNA reads as TGTGCCAGTAGTATTTCCAGGGTTAATGAAAAACTGTTTTTT. V and J are TRBV19 and TRBJ1-4; tentative D call: TRBD1 (5 bases). The V end was cut by 3 bases, the J end by 4 bases, with 9 bases between. This CDR3 contains 14 residues. Germline V gives CDR1 LNHDA, CDR2 SQIVND (reference sequence). The full variable domain, with the rest looked up from reference TRBV19 and TRBJ1-4, is DGGITQSPKYLFRKEGQNVTLSCEQNLNHDAMYWYRQDPGQGLRLIYYSQIVNDFQKGDIAEGYSVSREKKESFPLTVTSAQKNPTAFYLCASSISRVNEKLFFGSGTQLSVL.

V and J are TRBV5-4 and TRBJ2-7, with TRBD1 matching 11 bases. V dropped 1 base and J dropped 2; count of bases not matched to a gene: 2. Per the germline V gene, CDR1 is SGHNT and CDR2 is YYREEE (reference sequence). This CDR3 comprises 15 residues. This CDR3 reads CASSLRDRGAYEQYF. The DNA for the CDR3 is TGTGCCAGCAGCTTGCGGGACAGGGGGGCCTACGAGCAGTACTTC.

The rearrangement links TRBV6-1 to TRBJ2-1, with a weak D call TRBD2 (6 bases). The germline CDR1 and CDR2 sequences are MNHNS and SASEGT. V shed 5 bases and J shed 5 bases, with 16 bases lying between them. This CDR3 is built from 15 residues. CDR3 loop: CASSIMGVADNEQFF. CDR3 nucleotides: TGTGCCAGCAGTATCATGGGGGTAGCGGACAATGAGCAGTTCTTC.

The rearrangement joins TRBV25-1 to TRBJ2-5; 12 bases are a match to TRBD2. Trimming cost V 5 bases and J 5 bases; bases outside gene matches: 9. The CDR3 is 16 residues long. Germline V lookup: CDR1 MGHDK, CDR2 SYGVNS. The CDR3 reads CASSLGRLAGGETQYF. The CDR3 DNA follows: TGTGCCAGCAGTTTAGGCCGCCTAGCGGGAGGGGAGACCCAGTACTTC. The full variable domain, rest sourced from reference TRBV25-1 and TRBJ2-5, is EADIYQTPRYLVIGTGKKITLECSQTMGHDKMYWYQQDPGMELHLIHYSYGVNSTEKGDLSSESTVSRIRTEHFPLTLESARPSHTSQYLCASSLGRLAGGETQYFGPGTRLLVL.

V gene TRBV18 combines with J gene TRBJ2-2; D is perhaps TRBD2 (6 bases). Germline CDR1 reads KGHSH; CDR2 reads LQKENI. V shed 3 bases and J shed 0 bases, with 11 bases lying between them. This CDR3 region has 16 residues. The CDR3 reads CASSPFRDSNTGELFF. The CDR3 nucleotides are TGTGCCAGCTCACCGTTCAGGGACTCGAACACCGGGGAGCTGTTTTTT.

The rearrangement joins TRBV4-1 to TRBJ1-2, with TRBD1 as a possible D gene (6 bases). Deletions cut 1 base from V and 8 bases from J, with 14 bases between. The CDR3 has 14 residues. Germline CDR1 reads MGHRA; CDR2 reads YSYEKL. The CDR3 here is CASSQGRGAEGYTF. CDR3 coding DNA: TGCGCCAGCAGCCAAGGGCGGGGGGCGGAGGGCTACACCTTC.

Details on this clone: Different DNA sequences within this sample yield the same CDR3. The rearrangement joins TRBV5-1 to TRBJ1-1; 8 bases match TRBD1. The CDR3 contains 15 residues. J was trimmed by 0 bases and V by 2 bases; bases with no gene match: 3. Germline CDR1 reads SGHRS; CDR2 reads YFSETQ. Written as DNA, the CDR3 is TGCGCCAGCAGCTTATCGGGACAGGTGAACACTGAAGCTTTCTTT. Residues: CASSLSGQVNTEAFF.

V and J are TRBV4-1 and TRBJ1-4; D ambiguous. Between the trimmed V and J ends, which lost 1 base and 0 bases, there was a span of 9 bases. The CDR3 length is 16 residues. In germline, CDR1 is MGHRA, CDR2 YSYEKL. The CDR3 DNA is TGCGCCAGCAGCCAAGGCAGAAGATCAACTAATGAAAAACTGTTTTTT. Protein: CASSQGRRSTNEKLFF.

This clone was recorded once. The chain carries TRBV10-1 and TRBJ2-1; D tentatively reads TRBD1 or TRBD2 (5 bases each). There are 16 residues in the CDR3. Per germline, CDR1 WNHNN and CDR2 SYGVQD (reference sequence). V lost 3 bases, J lost 3 bases, and 15 bases lay in between. This CDR3 reads CASSDTGPLGYNEQFF. In DNA form, the CDR3 reads TGCGCCAGCAGTGACACGGGGCCCCTGGGCTACAATGAGCAGTTCTTC.

The chain joins TRBV6-6 to TRBJ2-4; 9 nucleotides align to TRBD1. Germline CDR1 is MNHNY and CDR2 is SVGAGI (reference sequence). CDR3 length: 16 amino acids. V shed 0 bases and J 9 bases; nucleotides not matched to a gene: 9. CDR3 in DNA: TGTGCCAGCAGTTACTCCGACAGGGGGAATGGGGGCATTCAGTACTTC. It yields the protein CASSYSDRGNGGIQYF.

The chain carries TRBV7-8 and TRBJ1-1; TRBD1 is a possible D gene (6 bases). The CDR3 is made up of 15 amino acids. The ends were cut back, 2 bases at V and 1 base at J, with 11 bases in the middle. In germline, CDR1 is SGHVS, CDR2 FQNEAQ. The CDR3 here is CASSLYGTRNTEAFF. CDR3 nucleotides: TGTGCCAGCAGCTTATATGGGACACGGAACACTGAAGCTTTCTTT. Full variable domain (rest looked up from reference TRBV7-8 and TRBJ1-1): GAGVSQSPRYKVAKRGQDVALRCDPISGHVSLFWYQQALGQGPEFLTYFQNEAQLDKSGLPSDRFFAERPEGSVSTLKIQRTQQEDSAVYLCASSLYGTRNTEAFFGQGTRLTVV.

In this sample, this clone turned up once. The gene calls are TRBV12-5 and TRBJ1-6; TRBD1 agrees at 7 bases. Losses at the gene ends were 5 bases for V and 7 bases for J; bases not matched to a gene: 5. Germline CDR1 reads LGHNT; CDR2 reads FRNRAP. CDR3 length: 14 residues. The CDR3 is CASGTGQPNSPLHF. For the CDR3, the DNA is TGTGCTAGTGGTACGGGACAGCCAAATTCACCCCTCCACTTT.